The clone carrying this T cell receptor beta chain was counted between two and nine times. This record comes from a study of CD8+CD57+ T cells in acquired aplastic anemia. CDR3 and TCR beta VDJ profiling relied on a genomic DNA template. TCRdb recomputed calls from the reads with MiXCR, one row per CDR3 protein. The data contain about 160,000 distinct CDR3 sequences, approximately 44% of them singletons. CDR1 and CDR2 (germline): SNHLY, FYNNEI. After removal of 6 bases from V and 6 bases from J, the junction contained 10 bases not matched to a gene. The CDR3 is 14 amino acids. The source is a human donor in good health. V is TRBV2 and J is TRBJ2-7; 8 bases are a match to TRBD2. Sequences were obtained from sorted CD4+, CD8+, or CD8+CD57+ T cells (not recorded which) from PBMCs. The CDR3: CASRKGLGQGEQYF. In nucleotides, the CDR3 is TGTGCCAGCAGGAAGGGACTAGGACAAGGCGAGCAGTACTTC. Filled out from reference TRBV2 and TRBJ2-7, the complete variable domain reads EPEVTQTPSHQVTQMGQEVILRCVPISNHLYFYWYRQILGQKVEFLVSFYNNEISEKSEIFDDQFSVERPDGSNFTLKIRSTKLEDSAMYFCASRKGLGQGEQYFGPGTRLTVT.